These 21 T cell receptor beta chains originate from one sample sequenced in a study of spatial heterogeneity in lung cancer. Overall study findings and caveats: Tracking of tumor mutation counts was seen in expanded intratumoral alpha and beta TCR counts.

These receptors' targets are unknown. Stated time point: sample taken at primary tumor resection. MiXCR was run by TCRdb on the 5' RACE reads, yielding one entry per CDR3 protein. The repertoire includes around 12,000 distinct CDR3 sequences, 5% to 6.5% of them detected once, and around 39% sits in the top ten. The input for sequencing was lung tumor tissue, taken at surgery. Receptors were obtained from a male donor with early-stage non-small cell lung cancer.

By its share, this clonotype is medium-sized (0.01 to 0.1%). V usage is TRBV7-9 and J usage is TRBJ1-5; 7 bases fit TRBD1. This CDR3 comprises 11 residues. The germline gives CDR1 SEHNR, CDR2 FQNEAQ (reference sequence). With 4 bases clipped from V and 12 bases from J, the junction kept 3 bases outside the gene matches. The DNA for the CDR3 is TGTGCCAGCAGCTACGGACAGGTCCAGCATTTT. Protein sequence: CASSYGQVQHF.

The table lists this clonotype with many counts. The chain has TRBV12-3 or TRBV12-4 and TRBJ2-1; 14 bases are a match to TRBD2. V dropped 5 bases and J dropped 12; count of bases not matched to a gene: 3. The CDR3 totals 13 residues. This CDR3 is CASSGGLAGGQFF. Here the CDR3 DNA reads TGTGCCAGCAGTGGCGGACTAGCGGGGGGGCAGTTCTTC.

This clonotype has ten or more counts. This chain links TRBV20-1 with TRBJ2-3; the match to TRBD2 covers 8 bases. J was trimmed by 1 base and V by 5 bases; bases with no gene match: 5. The CDR3 sequence is 14 residues long. CDR1 is DFQATT and CDR2 is SNEGSKA in the germline V gene (reference sequence). The DNA of the CDR3 is TGCAGTGCTGAAGGGACTAGGGGCACAGATACGCAGTATTTT. Encoded protein: CSAEGTRGTDTQYF.

This clonotype appeared many times. V and J are TRBV5-6 and TRBJ2-1; 7 bases agree with TRBD2. J was trimmed by 2 bases and V by 6 bases; bases with no gene match: 8. The germline CDR1 and CDR2 sequences are SGHDT and YYEEEE. The CDR3 runs 15 residues. The CDR3 bases are TGTGCCAGCACCACCCTAGCGGCAACCTACAATGAGCAGTTCTTC. It is translated as CASTTLAATYNEQFF.

This clonotype was seen many times. The chain has TRBV7-2 and TRBJ1-1; a possible D gene is TRBD1 (5 bases). CDR1 is SGHTA and CDR2 is FQGNSA in the germline V gene. The CDR3 runs to 13 residues. The ends were cut back, 1 base at V and 6 bases at J, with 9 bases in the middle. CDR3 sequence (DNA): TGTGCCAGCAGCTTAGTCAGGGTACCTGAAGCTTTCTTT. Amino acids: CASSLVRVPEAFF.

This clonotype was seen at least ten times. This chain uses TRBV20-1 with TRBJ1-3, with a tentative D call TRBD1 (6 bases). The CDR3 is 15 amino acids. The V end lost 5 bases, the J end lost 4 bases, and 18 bases lay between the germline ends. Germline CDR1 is DFQATT and CDR2 is SNEGSKA (reference sequence). Here the CDR3 reads CSARKQGASGNTIYF. The CDR3 DNA reads as TGCAGTGCTCGGAAACAGGGAGCGTCCGGAAACACCATATATTTT.

This clonotype was observed many times. The chain employs TRBV20-1 and TRBJ2-5; 7 bases line up with TRBD2. Germline values: CDR1 DFQATT, CDR2 SNEGSKA (reference sequence). After removal of 6 bases from V and 4 bases from J, the junction contained 11 bases not matched to a gene. This CDR3 contains 14 residues. CDR3 residues: CSALRDYRPETQYF. CDR3 nucleotide sequence: TGCAGTGCGCTCCGGGACTACCGTCCAGAGACCCAGTACTTC.

At least ten counts were recorded for this clonotype. The chain has TRBV20-1 and TRBJ2-2; 12 bases are shared with TRBD2. This CDR3 is built from 17 residues. Unmatched junction bases numbered 6, after V lost 3 bases and J lost 1 base. CDR1 is DFQATT, CDR2 SNEGSKA, per germline (reference sequence). CDR3 sequence reads: CSASSSGRARNTGELFF. The CDR3 DNA follows: TGCAGTGCTAGCTCTAGCGGGAGGGCGAGGAACACCGGGGAGCTGTTTTTT.

This clonotype has a count of ten or more. V usage is TRBV5-5 and J usage is TRBJ2-7; tentatively, D is TRBD1 (5 bases). The germline V gene has CDR1 SGHKS and CDR2 YYEKEE (reference sequence). CDR3 size: 16 residues. The V end lost 1 base, the J end lost 4 bases, and 18 bases lay between the germline ends. The CDR3 loop reads CASSLSGPATIYEQYV. The CDR3 DNA reads as TGTGCCAGCAGCTTGTCAGGGCCCGCCACGATTTACGAGCAGTACGTC.

This clonotype was observed many times. The gene calls are TRBV20-1 and TRBJ1-5; 10 bases agree with TRBD1. Germline CDR1 is DFQATT and CDR2 is SNEGSKA (reference sequence). This CDR3 is built from 17 residues. V dropped 3 bases and J dropped 7; count of bases not matched to a gene: 15. The DNA of the CDR3 is TGCAGTGCTAGGGGGGATCCGGGACAGGGGATTTTACAGCCCCAGCATTTT. It encodes CSARGDPGQGILQPQHF.

There are many counts of this clonotype. This sequence joins TRBV3-1 and TRBJ2-7; possibly TRBD1 for D (5 bases). This CDR3 is built from 13 residues. V was shortened by 3 bases and J by 5 bases, with 11 bases between the two germline ends. Germline V gene data show CDR1 as LGHDT and CDR2 as YNNKEL (reference sequence). The CDR3 is CASSQGLYHEQYF. The CDR3 coding sequence is TGTGCCAGCAGCCAGGGGCTTTACCACGAGCAGTACTTC.

This clonotype has ten or more counts. J is TRBJ1-5 and V is TRBV12-3 or TRBV12-4; tentative D call: TRBD1 (6 bases). V was shortened by 8 bases and J by 7 bases, with 18 bases between the two germline ends. The CDR3 has 14 residues. CDR3 loop: CASGTGSLGQPQHF. CDR3 bases: TGTGCCAGCGGTACAGGGTCCCTTGGGCAGCCCCAGCATTTT.

Ten or more counts support this clonotype. The rearrangement links TRBV20-1 to TRBJ2-3; D perhaps matches TRBD2 (6 bases). The CDR3 totals 15 residues. Trimming pared 2 bases from V and 1 base from J, leaving 13 bases between. The germline V gene has CDR1 DFQATT and CDR2 SNEGSKA (reference sequence). The DNA of the CDR3 is TGCAGTGCTAGAAAACTAGCAGAGCGCACAGATACGCAGTATTTT. Translating it yields CSARKLAERTDTQYF.

This clonotype is medium-sized within its sample. This chain uses TRBV6-5 with TRBJ1-1, with D uncertain. The CDR3 contains 14 residues. V was shortened by 4 bases and J by 3 bases, with 12 bases between the two germline ends. Germline V gives CDR1 MNHEY, CDR2 SVGAGI. CDR3 in amino acids: CASSWAEGDTEAFF. The CDR3 bases are TGTGCCAGCAGTTGGGCGGAAGGAGACACTGAAGCTTTCTTT.

Many counts were recorded for this clonotype. The chain recombines TRBV20-1 with TRBJ1-2, with TRBD1 matching over 7 bases. J gave up 0 bases and V 3 bases, and 7 bases lay outside the gene matches. The CDR3 has 15 amino acids. Germline V gives CDR1 DFQATT, CDR2 SNEGSKA (reference sequence). The CDR3 DNA reads TGCAGTGCTAGGCGACAGGGAACTACTAACTATGGCTACACCTTC. Translation: CSARRQGTTNYGYTF.

This clonotype turned up a few times. This sequence joins TRBV4-3 and TRBJ2-1, with D perhaps matching TRBD2 (5 bases). Trimming shortened V by 4 bases and J by 8 bases, and 12 bases separated the two germline ends. The CDR3 is 13 residues long. Per germline, CDR1 LGHNA and CDR2 YSLEER. CDR3 DNA: TGCGCCAGCAGCCTAGAAGTGCGGGATGAGCAGTTCTTC. Amino acids: CASSLEVRDEQFF.

This clonotype has a single count. The chain is built from TRBV5-1 and TRBJ1-6; D gene ambiguous. V shed 0 bases and J shed 10 bases, with 14 bases lying between them. The CDR3 sequence is 15 residues long. Germline loops: CDR1 SGHRS, CDR2 YFSETQ. The CDR3 region has the DNA TGCGCCAGCAGCTTGGTTCCGAGAACCGACTCACCCCTCCACTTT. Encoded protein: CASSLVPRTDSPLHF.

This clonotype was recorded many times. V and J are TRBV7-2 and TRBJ1-4, with a weak D call TRBD1 (6 bases). Trimming left V 3 bases short and J 4 bases short, with 12 bases between. Per the germline V gene, CDR1 is SGHTA and CDR2 is FQGNSA. This CDR3 contains 15 residues. The CDR3 sequence is CASSFNRGGNEKLFF. As DNA, the CDR3 is TGTGCCAGCAGCTTCAATAGGGGGGGTAATGAAAAACTGTTTTTT. The full variable domain, in which reference TRBV7-2 and TRBJ1-4 provide the parts outside the CDR3, is GAGVSQSPSNKVTEKGKDVELRCDPISGHTALYWYRQSLGQGLEFLIYFQGNSAPDKSGLPSDRFSAERTGGSVSTLTIQRTQQEDSAVYLCASSFNRGGNEKLFFGSGTQLSVL.

This clonotype occurred many times. V is TRBV4-1 and J is TRBJ1-1; D may be TRBD1 (6 bases). Germline lookup yields CDR1 MGHRA and CDR2 YSYEKL. This CDR3 spans 12 amino acids. The V end lost 4 bases, the J end lost 10 bases, and 13 bases lay between the germline ends. The CDR3 loop reads CASSLATGSAFF. The CDR3 DNA is TGCGCCAGCAGCCTAGCCACAGGGTCAGCTTTCTTT.

Many counts were recorded for this clonotype. The V call is TRBV5-1, the J call TRBJ1-1; 8 bases match TRBD1. CDR1 SGHRS and CDR2 YFSETQ come from the germline V gene. J was trimmed by 3 bases and V by 0 bases; bases with no gene match: 1. The CDR3 totals 14 residues. CDR3 coding DNA: TGCGCCAGCAGCTTGGAACAGGGGGACACTGAAGCTTTCTTT. The encoded protein is CASSLEQGDTEAFF. Combining the CDR3 with reference TRBV5-1 and TRBJ1-1 gives the whole variable domain KAGVTQTPRYLIKTRGQQVTLSCSPISGHRSVSWYQQTPGQGLQFLFEYFSETQRNKGNFPGRFSGRQFSNSRSEMNVSTLELGDSALYLCASSLEQGDTEAFFGQGTRLTVV.

The sample holds many counts of this clonotype. The V gene is TRBV28, the J gene TRBJ2-1, with 11 bases that match TRBD2. V lost 5 bases and J lost 7; bases outside the gene matches: 7. CDR1 and CDR2 (germline): MDHEN, SYDVKM. CDR3 length: 15 residues. The CDR3, as DNA: TGTGCCAGCAGTCGTACTAGCGGGAGTAAGAATGAGCAGTTCTTC. Its translation is CASSRTSGSKNEQFF.